Listed below are T cell receptor beta chains from one sample, sequenced in a study of cytomegalovirus exposure and HLA in healthy donors. Sequencing used immunoSEQ multiplex PCR; TCRdb keeps in-frame clones, though not all of them. The sample consists of some 120,000 clones, 75% to 80% of them appearing once. The sequenced material came from PBMCs. These receptors came from a woman in her forties in good health and CMV-seronegative. Each CDR3 is given with its conserved first and last residue. Fields, in order: J gene, D gene, clone size, V gene, CDR3 protein, CDR3 DNA. The D gene is left open where the match is weak. Clone size is not always given. Where it is, it says once, few, many or a class for expanded clones.

TRBJ2-5 TRBD2 . TRBV7-2 CASSSQGLAGVRTQYF TGTGCCAGCAGCTCCCAGGGACTAGCGGGAGTGAGGACCCAGTACTTC
TRBJ1-2 . few TRBV7-9 CASSLGLQNYGYTF TGTGCCAGCAGCTTAGGGCTACAGAACTATGGCTACACCTTC
TRBJ2-2 . . TRBV7-2 CASSQSLAVTGELFF TGTGCCAGCAGCCAAAGCCTAGCAGTCACCGGGGAGCTGTTTTTT
TRBJ2-3 TRBD2 . TRBV9 CASSAYSGASTDTQYF TGTGCCAGCAGCGCTTACAGCGGGGCTAGCACAGATACGCAGTATTTT
TRBJ1-2 TRBD1 . TRBV7-2 CASRPPGQGTNGYTF TGTGCCAGCAGACCTCCGGGACAGGGGACAAATGGCTACACCTTC
TRBJ2-7 . . TRBV5-5 CASSFQRSGEQYF TGTGCCAGCAGCTTTCAAAGGTCGGGCGAGCAGTACTTC
TRBJ2-3 . . TRBV7-3 CASSRGAASTDTQYF TGTGCCAGCAGCCGGGGGGCGGCAAGCACAGATACGCAGTATTTT
TRBJ1-5 TRBD1 . TRBV7-3 CASNVDRGLGGNQPQHF TGTGCCAGCAATGTGGACAGGGGGCTCGGGGGCAATCAGCCCCAGCATTTT
TRBJ1-1 . . TRBV5-1 CASSPSAGGTEAFF TGCGCCAGCAGCCCGTCGGCGGGGGGTACTGAAGCTTTCTTT
TRBJ2-5 . . TRBV29-1 CSALGGSGQETQYF TGCAGCGCGCTAGGAGGGTCAGGCCAAGAGACCCAGTACTTC
TRBJ2-5 TRBD2 . TRBV7-2 CASSPGLAGRETQYF TGTGCCAGCAGCCCGGGACTAGCGGGAAGGGAGACCCAGTACTTC
TRBJ2-1 TRBD2 once TRBV11-2 CASSLAGSARSNEQFF TGTGCCAGCAGCCTAGCGGGATCAGCGCGAAGCAATGAGCAGTTCTTC
TRBJ2-7 . once TRBV5-5 CASSLGAAYEQYF TGTGCCAGCAGCCTGGGGGCCGCCTACGAGCAGTACTTC
TRBJ2-7 . once TRBV15 CATSRGGGARGYEQYF TGTGCCACCAGCAGAGGAGGCGGGGCCAGGGGGTACGAGCAGTACTTC
TRBJ2-7 . . TRBV9 CASSPRGDQLSYEQYF TGTGCCAGCAGCCCCCGCGGGGACCAACTCTCCTACGAGCAGTACTTC
TRBJ2-1 TRBD2 . TRBV29-1 CSVRREDVSEQFF TGCAGCGTTAGGCGGGAGGATGTCAGTGAGCAGTTCTTC
TRBJ2-1 . . TRBV7-8 CASSLDGSSYNEQFF TGTGCCAGCAGCTTAGACGGGAGCTCCTACAATGAGCAGTTCTTC
TRBJ2-7 . . TRBV6-5 CASSPSPSYEQYF TGTGCCAGCAGTCCCTCCCCGTCCTACGAGCAGTACTTC
TRBJ2-7 . . TRBV28 CASSPTAMGAAYEQYF TGTGCCAGCAGTCCCACAGCCATGGGCGCCGCCTACGAGCAGTACTTC
TRBJ2-3 TRBD2 . TRBV6-5 CASSYSAGVADTQYF TGTGCCAGCAGTTACTCGGCGGGAGTTGCAGATACGCAGTATTTT
TRBJ1-1 . few TRBV28 CASSSSGQGTEAFF .
TRBJ1-4 . . TRBV9 CASSPSTGPATNEKLFF TGTGCCAGCAGCCCTTCAACTGGGCCGGCAACTAATGAAAAACTGTTTTTT
TRBJ2-5 TRBD1 . TRBV5-1 CASSLRGQGARETQYF TGCGCCAGCAGCTTGCGTGGACAGGGGGCGCGGGAGACCCAGTACTTC
TRBJ1-2 . . TRBV5-1 CASRTGNYGYTF TGCGCCAGCAGAACAGGGAACTATGGCTACACCTTC
TRBJ1-4 . . TRBV6-1 CASSVSDYEKLFF TGTGCCAGCAGTGTATCGGACTATGAAAAACTGTTTTTT
TRBJ2-3 . . TRBV6-1 CASGDSSDTQYF TGTGCCAGCGGAGACAGTTCAGATACGCAGTATTTT
TRBJ1-2 TRBD1 . TRBV5-1 CASSSGQGVNYGYTF TGCGCCAGCAGCTCGGGACAGGGGGTTAACTATGGCTACACCTTC
TRBJ2-1 TRBD2 medium-sized TRBV2 CASSELGGSFNEQFF TGTGCCAGCAGTGAACTGGGCGGGAGTTTCAATGAGCAGTTCTTC
TRBJ1-2 TRBD1 . TRBV7-9 CASSRDSHYGYTF TGTGCCAGCAGCCGGGACAGCCACTATGGCTACACCTTC
TRBJ2-7 . . TRBV28 CASSSSGQYYEQYF .
TRBJ2-1 . . TRBV4-2 CASSQAVYNEQFF TGTGCCAGCAGCCAAGCCGTCTACAATGAGCAGTTCTTC
TRBJ2-5 TRBD2 . TRBV7-9 CSSSPGLAGIQETQYF TGTTCCAGCAGCCCCGGACTAGCGGGTATACAAGAGACCCAGTACTTC
TRBJ1-1 . . TRBV7-9 CASSFEVNTEAFF TGTGCCAGCAGCTTCGAGGTAAACACTGAAGCTTTCTTT
TRBJ1-5 . . TRBV27 CASSFKVGVGNQPQHF TGTGCCAGCAGTTTCAAGGTAGGGGTTGGCAATCAGCCCCAGCATTTT
TRBJ1-5 . once TRBV4-3 CASSQGATGVKPQHF TGCGCCAGCAGCCAAGGAGCTACGGGGGTAAAGCCCCAGCATTTT
TRBJ1-2 TRBD1 . TRBV28 CASSQTGEGYTF TGTGCCAGCAGCCAGACAGGGGAAGGCTACACCTTC
TRBJ2-7 . once TRBV6-5 CASSDGYEQYF TGTGCCAGCAGTGACGGGTACGAGCAGTACTTC
TRBJ2-1 TRBD2 . TRBV7-9 CSSSLGQAGHNEQFF TGTTCCAGCAGCTTAGGTCAAGCGGGACACAATGAGCAGTTCTTC
TRBJ1-1 TRBD1 once TRBV9 CASSGTTGVTEAFF TGTGCCAGCAGCGGGACGACAGGGGTAACTGAAGCTTTCTTT
TRBJ2-7 TRBD2 . TRBV7-2 CASSLVPSGTHEQYF TGTGCCAGCAGCTTAGTGCCTAGCGGGACCCACGAGCAGTACTTC
TRBJ2-4 . . TRBV2 CASSVDLVGKNIQYF TGTGCCAGCAGCGTTGACCTAGTGGGCAAAAACATTCAGTACTTC
TRBJ2-7 TRBD1 . TRBV10-1 CASSGTGGVEDEQYF TGCGCCAGCAGTGGGACAGGCGGCGTGGAGGACGAGCAGTACTTC
TRBJ2-7 TRBD2 . TRBV28 CASNHGTTNYEQYF TGTGCCAGCAATCACGGGACTACCAATTACGAGCAGTACTTC